The rows below give T cell receptor beta chains drawn from one sample of a study of cytomegalovirus exposure and HLA in healthy donors. Sequenced by immunoSEQ multiplex PCR; TCRdb stores in-frame clones only, minus some. This table holds approximately 260,000 clones, just under 85% found once. The sequencing sample was made of PBMCs. The receptors stem from a woman aged 40 to 50 in good health and CMV-seropositive. The CDR3 runs from the conserved cysteine through the conserved F or W. The D gene is left open where the match is weak. Clone size appears in some rows only: once, few, many, or a class for an expanded clone.

>TRBJ2-1|-|15|TRBV6-4|-
TGTGCCAGCAGTGACGAGTCCGGGAGAGGTAATGAGCAGTTCTTC
CASSDESGRGNEQFF
>TRBJ1-1|-|14|TRBV2|-
TGTGCCAGCAGTATCGACAGTTTTTACACTGAAGCTTTCTTT
CASSIDSFYTEAFF
>TRBJ1-2|-|11|TRBV30|-
TGTGCCTGGAGGGTCAGGGGAGGCTACACCTTC
CAWRVRGGYTF
>TRBJ2-1|-|13|TRBV7-9|-
TGTGCCAGCAGCCCTCCAGGGCGCAATGAGCAGTTCTTC
CASSPPGRNEQFF
>TRBJ1-2|-|12|TRBV5-8|-
TGTGCCAGCAGCTGGAGGGGGGGTGGCTACACCTTC
CASSWRGGGYTF
>TRBJ2-3|-|12|TRBV29-1|-
TGCAGCGGGGGCGGCCGCACAGATACGCAGTATTTT
CSGGGRTDTQYF
>TRBJ2-2|TRBD2|17|TRBV7-6|-
TGTGCCAGCAGCTTAACTAGCGGGATAGCTTTGACCGGGGAGCTGTTTTTT
CASSLTSGIALTGELFF
>TRBJ1-3|-|17|TRBV7-9|-
TGTGCCAGCAGCTTAGTGTACCTTCGAACAGCCGGAAACACCATATATTTT
CASSLVYLRTAGNTIYF
>TRBJ2-3|TRBD1|15|TRBV18|-
TGTGCCAGCTCACAGGGACAGGGGACGCCAGATACGCAGTATTTT
CASSQGQGTPDTQYF
>TRBJ2-3|TRBD2|14|TRBV29-1|once
TGCAGCGCTGCTGTAGGACTAGCCGTGGATACGCAGTATTTT
CSAAVGLAVDTQYF
>TRBJ2-1|TRBD2|16|TRBV5-1|once
TGCGCCAGCAGTCTTACCGCGGGAGGGATTTACAATGAGCAGTTCTTC
CASSLTAGGIYNEQFF
>TRBJ2-1|TRBD2|14|TRBV27|-
TGTGCCAGCAGCAGGACTAGGGGCTACAATGAGCAGTTCTTC
CASSRTRGYNEQFF
>TRBJ2-7|-|13|TRBV30|-
TGTGCCTGGAGTGCGGAGCTTGCCTACGAGCAGTACTTC
CAWSAELAYEQYF
>TRBJ2-7|-|15|TRBV18|-
TGTGCCAGCTCATGGCTTGCGGGGTCCCACTACGAGCAGTACTTC
CASSWLAGSHYEQYF
>TRBJ2-1|-|17|TRBV6-1|-
TGTGCCAGCAGTGAAGCTATAGGTAGACAGGCCCACAATGAGCAGTTCTTC
CASSEAIGRQAHNEQFF
>TRBJ1-5|-|14|TRBV19|once
TGTGCCAGTAGTACAACAGGGAGCAATCAGCCCCAGCATTTT
CASSTTGSNQPQHF
>TRBJ2-7|-|16|TRBV7-9|once
TGTGCCAGCAGCTTACTCGAAGACGACAGCAACTACGAGCAGTACTTC
CASSLLEDDSNYEQYF
>TRBJ2-2|-|16|TRBV27|once
TGTGCCAGCGGGAACGGAGGGACAGACAACACCGGGGAGCTGTTTTTT
CASGNGGTDNTGELFF
>TRBJ2-5|-|16|TRBV5-4|-
TGTGCCAGCAGCCCTAGTCTGAGCGTTGGGCAAGAGACCCAGTACTTC
CASSPSLSVGQETQYF
>TRBJ2-4|-|15|TRBV9|few
TGTGCCAGCAGCGTAGGTCTGGGGGCGAAAAACATTCAGTACTTC
CASSVGLGAKNIQYF
>TRBJ1-5|-|12|TRBV6-1|-
TGTGCCAGCACGGAAGGAGCTCAGCCCCAGCATTTT
CASTEGAQPQHF
>TRBJ2-2|-|15|TRBV5-4|-
TGTGCCAGCAGCTTGGTCGGGGTTAACACCGGGGAGCTGTTTTTT
CASSLVGVNTGELFF
>TRBJ1-5|-|13|TRBV18|-
TGTGCCAGCTCACCTGGTCCGGATCAGCCCCAGCATTTT
CASSPGPDQPQHF
>TRBJ2-7|TRBD2|13|TRBV2|-
TGTGCCAGCGAGCGGGACTTAACCTACGAGCAGTACTTC
CASERDLTYEQYF
>TRBJ2-1|TRBD2|15|TRBV5-4|-
TGTGCCAGCAGCTTGGATCTAGCGGGGTACAATGAGCAGTTCTTC
CASSLDLAGYNEQFF
>TRBJ2-7|TRBD1|14|TRBV19|-
TGTGCCAGTAGTAAGACAGGGGGGTCCTACGAGCAGTACTTC
CASSKTGGSYEQYF
>TRBJ1-1|-|14|TRBV6-1|-
TGTGCCAGCAGTGAATCGGGGGATGGCACTGAAGCTTTCTTT
CASSESGDGTEAFF
>TRBJ2-7|TRBD2|15|TRBV6-6|-
TGTGCCAGCAGCCCTAGACTAGCGGGAGGTTACGAGCAGTACTTC
CASSPRLAGGYEQYF
>TRBJ2-3|TRBD2|14|TRBV30|-
TGTGCCTCGCACCGGGAGGCCCGAGCAGATACGCAGTATTTT
CASHREARADTQYF